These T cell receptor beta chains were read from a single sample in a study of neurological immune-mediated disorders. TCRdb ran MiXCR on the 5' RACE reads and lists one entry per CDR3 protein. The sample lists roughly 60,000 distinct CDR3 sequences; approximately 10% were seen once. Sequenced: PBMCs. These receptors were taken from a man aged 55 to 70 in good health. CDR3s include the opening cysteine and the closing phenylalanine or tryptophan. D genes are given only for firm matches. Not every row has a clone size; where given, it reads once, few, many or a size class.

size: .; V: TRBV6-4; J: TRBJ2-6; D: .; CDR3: CASSDGGSGANVLTF; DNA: TGTGCCAGCAGTGACGGAGGGAGTGGGGCCAACGTCCTGACTTTC
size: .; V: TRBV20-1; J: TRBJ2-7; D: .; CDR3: CSALTAYEQYF; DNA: TGCAGTGCCCTGACAGCCTACGAGCAGTACTTC
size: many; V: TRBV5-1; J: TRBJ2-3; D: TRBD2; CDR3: CASSLVGGSTDTQYF; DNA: TGCGCCAGCAGCTTGGTCGGGGGGAGCACAGATACGCAGTATTTT
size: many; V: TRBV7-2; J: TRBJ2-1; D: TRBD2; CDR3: CASSPTSGTMGSYNEQFF; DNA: TGTGCCAGCAGTCCGACTAGCGGAACTATGGGCTCCTACAATGAGCAGTTCTTC
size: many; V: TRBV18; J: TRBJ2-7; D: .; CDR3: CASSPEGGRAYEQYF; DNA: TGTGCCAGCTCACCAGAGGGGGGCCGGGCCTACGAGCAGTACTTC
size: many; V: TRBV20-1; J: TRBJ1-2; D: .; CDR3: CSAPSEGFYGYTF; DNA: TGCAGTGCCCCCTCCGAGGGATTCTATGGCTACACCTTC
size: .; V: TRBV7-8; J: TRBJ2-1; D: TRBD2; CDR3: CASSSPAGGLYKQQFF; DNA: TGTGCCAGCAGCTCTCCGGCGGGGGGGCTTTACAAACAGCAGTTCTTC
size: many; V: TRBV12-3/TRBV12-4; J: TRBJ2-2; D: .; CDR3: CASRQGYTGELFF; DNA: TGTGCCAGCAGGCAGGGCTACACCGGGGAGCTGTTTTTT
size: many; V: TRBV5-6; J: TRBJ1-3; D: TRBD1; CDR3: CASSYGTGIRNTIYF; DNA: TGTGCCAGCAGCTACGGGACAGGGATCCGAAACACCATATATTTT
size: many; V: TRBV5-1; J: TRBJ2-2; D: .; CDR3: CASSLAGTTGELFF; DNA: TGCGCCAGCAGCTTGGCAGGGACGACCGGGGAGCTGTTTTTT
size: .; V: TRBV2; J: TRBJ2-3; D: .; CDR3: CASIRTGGGDTRYF; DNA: TGTGCAAGCATCAGGACAGGCGGAGGGGATACGCGGTATTTT
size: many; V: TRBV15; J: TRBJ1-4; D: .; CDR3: CATRTQLTSEKLFF; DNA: TGTGCCACCAGAACACAGCTGACTAGTGAAAAACTGTTTTTT
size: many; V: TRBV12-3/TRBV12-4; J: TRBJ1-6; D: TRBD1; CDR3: CASSPRQGQAYNSPLHF; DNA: TGTGCCAGCAGCCCCAGACAGGGGCAAGCCTATAATTCACCCCTCCACTTT
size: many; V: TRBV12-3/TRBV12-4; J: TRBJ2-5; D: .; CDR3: CASSREVQETQYF; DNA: TGTGCCAGCAGCCGAGAGGTTCAAGAGACCCAGTACTTC
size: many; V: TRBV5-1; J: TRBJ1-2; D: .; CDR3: CASSLDRDGYTF; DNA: TGCGCCAGCAGCTTGGACAGAGATGGCTACACCTTC
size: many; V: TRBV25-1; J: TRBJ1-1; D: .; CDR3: CASSVGTAEAFF; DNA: TGTGCCAGCAGTGTGGGGACTGCTGAAGCTTTCTTT
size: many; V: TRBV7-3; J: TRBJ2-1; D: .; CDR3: CASSPRGGGHEQFF; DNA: TGTGCCAGCAGCCCGCGGGGCGGGGGCCATGAGCAGTTCTTC
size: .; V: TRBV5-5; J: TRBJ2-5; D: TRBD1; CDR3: CTSSFQGAGETQYF; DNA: TGTACCAGCAGCTTTCAGGGGGCTGGCGAGACCCAGTACTTC
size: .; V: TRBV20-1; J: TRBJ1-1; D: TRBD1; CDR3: CSATLVTGVTEAFF; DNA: TGCAGTGCTACCTTAGTGACAGGGGTGACTGAAGCTTTCTTT
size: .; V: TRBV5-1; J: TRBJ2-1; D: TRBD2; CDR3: CASSWVPSGTVEQFF; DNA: TGCGCCAGCAGCTGGGTGCCTAGCGGGACCGTTGAGCAGTTCTTC
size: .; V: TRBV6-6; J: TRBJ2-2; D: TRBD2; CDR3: CASSYSGLAGAGTGELFF; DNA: TGTGCCAGCAGTTACTCGGGACTAGCGGGGGCGGGCACCGGGGAGCTGTTTTTT
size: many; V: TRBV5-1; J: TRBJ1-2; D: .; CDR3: CASSLVGKENGYTF; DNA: TGCGCCAGCAGCTTGGTCGGGAAGGAGAATGGCTACACCTTC
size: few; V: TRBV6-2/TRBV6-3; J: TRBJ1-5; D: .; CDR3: CASSQYPTGGRNQPQHF; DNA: TGTGCCAGCAGTCAATACCCCACAGGCGGACGCAATCAGCCCCAGCATTTT
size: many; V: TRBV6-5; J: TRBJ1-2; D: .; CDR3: CASSYEGVYGYTF; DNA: TGTGCCAGCAGTTACGAGGGGGTCTATGGCTACACCTTC
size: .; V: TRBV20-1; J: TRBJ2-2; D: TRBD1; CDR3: CSAIQGAETGELFF; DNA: TGCAGTGCCATACAGGGGGCGGAGACCGGGGAGCTGTTTTTT
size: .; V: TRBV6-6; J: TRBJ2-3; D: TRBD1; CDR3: CASSPPGQENTQYF; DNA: TGTGCCAGCAGCCCCCCGGGACAGGAAAATACGCAGTATTTT
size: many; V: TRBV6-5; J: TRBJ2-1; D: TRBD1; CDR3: CASRAPGQGAGDSYNEQFF; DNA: TGTGCCAGCAGGGCACCGGGACAGGGGGCCGGCGACTCCTACAATGAGCAGTTCTTC
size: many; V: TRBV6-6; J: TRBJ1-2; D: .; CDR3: CASSYAENGYTF; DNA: TGTGCCAGCAGTTACGCAGAGAATGGCTACACCTTC
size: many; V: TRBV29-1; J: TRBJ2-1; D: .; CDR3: CSTDSSYNEQFF; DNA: TGCAGCACGGACAGCTCCTACAATGAGCAGTTCTTC
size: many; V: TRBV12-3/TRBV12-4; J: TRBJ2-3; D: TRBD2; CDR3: CASSRTRERDTQYF; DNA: TGTGCCAGCAGCCGGACTAGGGAGAGGGATACGCAGTATTTT
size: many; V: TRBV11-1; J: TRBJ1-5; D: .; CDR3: CASSLGQHQPQHF; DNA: TGTGCCAGCAGCTTAGGACAGCATCAGCCCCAGCATTTT
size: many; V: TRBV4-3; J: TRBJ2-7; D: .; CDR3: CASSLTQRGEQYF; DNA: TGCGCCAGCAGCCTTACACAGAGGGGCGAGCAGTACTTC
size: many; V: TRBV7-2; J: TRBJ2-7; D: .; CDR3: CASSSDSSYEQYF; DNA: TGTGCCAGCAGCTCTGACAGTTCCTACGAGCAGTACTTC
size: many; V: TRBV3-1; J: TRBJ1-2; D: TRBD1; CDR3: CASSRGQAVAYGYTF; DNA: TGTGCCAGCAGCCGAGGACAGGCCGTGGCCTATGGCTACACCTTC
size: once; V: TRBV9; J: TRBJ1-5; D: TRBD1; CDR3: CASSAGQGGNQTQHF; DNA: TGTGCCAGCAGCGCCGGACAGGGGGGCAATCAAACCCAGCATTTT
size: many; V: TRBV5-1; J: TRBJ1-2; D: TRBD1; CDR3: CASSPGQGNYGYTF; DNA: TGCGCCAGCAGTCCGGGACAGGGAAACTATGGCTACACCTTC
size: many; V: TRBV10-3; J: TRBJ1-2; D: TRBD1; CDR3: CAITTGVGYTF; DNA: TGTGCCATCACGACAGGGGTTGGCTACACCTTC
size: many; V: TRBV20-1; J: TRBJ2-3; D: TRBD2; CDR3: CSASPPSGGIDTQYF; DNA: TGCAGTGCTAGCCCTCCTAGCGGGGGGATAGATACGCAGTATTTT
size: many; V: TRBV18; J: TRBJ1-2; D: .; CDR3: CASSDQEGIAYGYTF; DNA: TGTGCCAGCTCTGACCAGGAGGGGATCGCCTATGGCTACACCTTC
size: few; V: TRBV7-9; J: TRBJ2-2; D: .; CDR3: CASSFPLDSTGELFF; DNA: TGTGCCAGCAGTTTCCCACTAGACAGCACCGGGGAGCTGTTTTTT
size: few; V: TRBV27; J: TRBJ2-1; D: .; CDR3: CASSLRLFKGRSSSYNEQFF; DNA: TGTGCCAGCAGTTTACGGCTCTTTAAGGGACGGTCGAGCTCCTACAATGAGCAGTTCTTC
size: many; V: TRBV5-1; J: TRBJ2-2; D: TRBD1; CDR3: CASTPRTGAGTTGELFF; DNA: TGCGCCAGCACCCCTAGAACAGGGGCAGGAACGACCGGGGAGCTGTTTTTT
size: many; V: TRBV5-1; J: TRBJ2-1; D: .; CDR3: CASSSGSEYVYNEQFF; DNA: TGCGCCAGCAGCTCTGGCAGCGAGTATGTCTACAATGAGCAGTTCTTC
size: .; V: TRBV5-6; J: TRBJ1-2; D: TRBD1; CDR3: CASSLWTGGHGYTF; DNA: TGTGCCAGCAGCTTGTGGACAGGGGGCCATGGCTACACCTTC
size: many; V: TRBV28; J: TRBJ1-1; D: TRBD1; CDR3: CASSHRTGLGEAFF; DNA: TGTGCCAGCAGTCACCGGACAGGGCTGGGCGAAGCTTTCTTT
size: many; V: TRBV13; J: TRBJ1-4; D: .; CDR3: CASSSRPPNGEKLFF; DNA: TGTGCCAGCAGCTCCCGGCCGCCTAATGGCGAAAAACTGTTTTTT